The clone carrying this TCR beta chain has a count of ten or more. This sample is part of a study of tumor-infiltrating lymphocytes in primary liver carcinoma. Study in general: Both sexes were represented among patients, who were 30 to 69 years old.

Researchers drew blood RNA from unsorted whole blood and extracted germline DNA as well. The CDR3 runs 14 residues. With 8 bases removed from V and 1 base from J, the gap between germline ends came to 11 bases. TCR beta cDNA came from about 500 ng total RNA, primed with a constant-region primer. Libraries of TCR beta came from three nested multiplex PCR rounds with slightly modified ARM-PCR. The two initial PCR rounds, nine to eleven cycles each, used TRBV1-TRBV30 forward and C-beta reverse primers. TCRdb re-called the multiplex PCR reads with MiXCR, one entry per CDR3 protein. This sample has nearly 200,000 distinct CDR3 sequences, with around three fifths found just once.

Sequencing was done on a sample of peripheral blood. The J gene is TRBJ2-2, the V gene TRBV12-3 or TRBV12-4; a possible D gene is TRBD2 (5 bases). This receptor was identified in a woman in her sixties with primary liver carcinoma and hepatitis B virus infection. CDR3 sequence reads: CASAASGNTGELFF. CDR3 bases: TGTGCCAGCGCCGCCAGCGGGAACACCGGGGAGCTGTTTTTT.